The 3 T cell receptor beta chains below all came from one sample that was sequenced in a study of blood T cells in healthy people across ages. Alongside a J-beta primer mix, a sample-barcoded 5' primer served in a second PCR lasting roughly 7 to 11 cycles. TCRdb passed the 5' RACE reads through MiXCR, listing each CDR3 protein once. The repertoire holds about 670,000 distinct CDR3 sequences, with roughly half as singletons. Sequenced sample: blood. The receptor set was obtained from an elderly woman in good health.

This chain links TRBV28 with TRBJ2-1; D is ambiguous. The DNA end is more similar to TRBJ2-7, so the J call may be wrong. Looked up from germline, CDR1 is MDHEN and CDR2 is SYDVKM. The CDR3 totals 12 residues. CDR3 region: CASRTVYNEQYF. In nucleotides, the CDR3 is TGTGCCAGCAGGACTGTCTACAATGAGCAGTACTTC.

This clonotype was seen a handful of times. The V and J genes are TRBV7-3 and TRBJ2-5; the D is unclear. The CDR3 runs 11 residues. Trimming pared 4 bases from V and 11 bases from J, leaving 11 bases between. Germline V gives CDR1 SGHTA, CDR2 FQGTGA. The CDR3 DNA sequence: TGTGCCAGCAGCTACGGGCGTGAGCAGTACTTC. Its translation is CASSYGREQYF.

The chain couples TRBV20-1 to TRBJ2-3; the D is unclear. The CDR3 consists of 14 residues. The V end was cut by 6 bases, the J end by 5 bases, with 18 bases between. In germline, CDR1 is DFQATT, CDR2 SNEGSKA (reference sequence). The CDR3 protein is CSAGFTWGIDTQYF. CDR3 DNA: TGCAGTGCCGGTTTCACCTGGGGTATAGATACGCAGTATTTT.